The 2 T cell receptor beta chains in this list originate from one sample, sequenced in a study of identical twins (dated by TCRdb to the mid-2010s). Library method: 5' RACE. Sequencing relied on an Illumina HiSeq 2000. Using fastp trimming at Q25 and MiXCR clonotype assembly, TCRdb reanalyzed the public sequencing data and kept in-frame beta chains. CDR3 protein sequences are deduplicated, and each keeps its most common genes and DNA. In all, the sample holds more than 350,000 distinct CDR3 sequences, and approximately 8.8% of those were seen once. The ten largest clonotypes hold over 7% of the sample. Sequencing input: naive T cells sorted from blood. According to the study, the label for this sample's cell subset or site signals: cells isolated with a human naive T-cell isolation kit. The receptors were gathered from a woman aged 45-59 years in good health.

V usage is TRBV7-9 and J usage is TRBJ2-7; TRBD2 might be the D (6 bases). CDR1 and CDR2 from the germline V gene are SEHNR and FQNEAQ (reference sequence). Trimming stripped 4 bases from V and 0 bases from J, with 10 bases between. There are 14 residues in the CDR3. The DNA for the CDR3 is TGTGCCAGCAGCTCCTCTAGCGTCTCCTACGAGCAGTACTTC. It translates to CASSSSSVSYEQYF. Based on the CDR3 plus reference TRBV7-9 and TRBJ2-7, the full variable domain is DTGVSQNPRHKITKRGQNVTFRCDPISEHNRLYWYRQTLGQGPEFLTYFQNEAQLEKSRLLSDRFSAERPKGSFSTLEIQRTEQGDSAMYLCASSSSSVSYEQYFGPGTRLTVT.

The chain joins TRBV29-1 to TRBJ1-1; weak D call: TRBD1 (6 bases). The CDR3 extends over 14 amino acids. Trimming removed 4 bases from V and 0 bases from J, with 12 bases in between. Germline CDR1 SQVTM, CDR2 ANQGSEA. The CDR3 nucleotides read TGCAGCGTTGCTGGGGGCCGGATGAACACTGAAGCTTTCTTT. Its protein product is CSVAGGRMNTEAFF.